The 29 T cell receptor beta chains below come from one sample, sequenced in a study of control samples from healthy donors and cancer patients. Sequencing was performed with immunoSEQ multiplex PCR; in TCRdb, only in-frame clones are kept and a portion is missing. The data show fewer than 250,000 clones, roughly nine tenths seen once. Sequenced: blood. The source is a man in his thirties or forties in good health.

This rearrangement joins TRBV5-6 to TRBJ2-7; TRBD2 matches 7 bases. Germline V lookup: CDR1 SGHDT, CDR2 YYEEEE. The CDR3 spans 13 residues. V lost 4 bases and J lost 4; bases outside the gene matches: 5. The CDR3 coding sequence is TGTGCCAGCAGCCGCGGGACTAATTACGAGCAGTACTTC. Amino acids: CASSRGTNYEQYF.

The rearrangement joins TRBV6-4 to TRBJ2-7, with D unclear. CDR3 length: 13 residues. V was pared by 5 bases and J by 3 bases, with 11 bases between. Germline V gene data show CDR1 as MRHNA and CDR2 as SNTAGT. For the CDR3, the DNA is TGTGCCAGCAGTCCTGGGAAGGGCTACGAGCAGTACTTC. Residues: CASSPGKGYEQYF.

The V call is TRBV10-2, the J call TRBJ2-1; the D gene is possibly TRBD2 (7 bases). The CDR3 extends over 17 amino acids. CDR1 is WSHSY, CDR2 SAAADI, per germline. The V and J ends lost 6 bases and 1 base respectively, with 19 bases between them. The CDR3 DNA reads TGCGCCAGCAGGAAGGGGGGGGGACGGTCATCCTACAATGAGCAGTTCTTC. This sequence encodes CASRKGGGRSSYNEQFF.

The V call is TRBV5-1, the J call TRBJ1-1; 12 bases match TRBD1. V trimming: 3 bases; J trimming: 4 bases; junction bases outside the gene matches: 7. The CDR3 spans 16 residues. The germline V gene encodes CDR1 SGHRS and CDR2 YFSETQ. CDR3 sequence reads: CASSSGQGARITEAFF. In nucleotides, the CDR3 is TGCGCCAGCAGCTCGGGACAGGGGGCGCGTATCACTGAAGCTTTCTTT.

The rearrangement links TRBV27 to TRBJ2-1; 8 nucleotides match TRBD1. Unmatched junction bases numbered 5, after V lost 8 bases and J lost 8 bases. CDR1 and CDR2 from the germline V gene are MNHEY and SMNVEV (reference sequence). CDR3 size: 12 residues. The CDR3, as DNA: TGTGCCAGCGCGTTGGGACAGGATGAGCAGTTCTTC. Its protein is CASALGQDEQFF.

CDR3 in DNA: TGTGCCAGCAGCGTAGAGGGCTACACAGATACGCAGTATTTT. It encodes CASSVEGYTDTQYF. The chain employs TRBV9 and TRBJ2-3; D ambiguous. The CDR3 sequence is 14 residues long. CDR1 and CDR2 from the germline V gene are SGDLS and YYNGEE. Deletions cut 0 bases from V and 2 bases from J, with 7 bases between.

The table lists this clone with a few counts. This rearrangement joins TRBV29-1 to TRBJ2-1, with 11 nucleotides matching TRBD2. The V segment lost 4 bases and the J segment 5 bases; nucleotides outside the gene matches: 4. Per the germline V gene, CDR1 is SQVTM and CDR2 is ANQGSEA. The CDR3 covers 14 residues. CDR3: CSVGRLAGNNEQFF. In DNA form, the CDR3 reads TGCAGCGTTGGTCGACTAGCGGGGAACAATGAGCAGTTCTTC.

The chain joins TRBV5-1 to TRBJ1-2, with 10 bases that match TRBD1. CDR3 size: 15 residues. Trimming removed 0 bases from V and 5 bases from J; junction bases left unmatched: 4. Germline CDR1 is SGHRS and CDR2 is YFSETQ. CDR3 sequence reads: CASSLGQGARYGYTF. The CDR3, as DNA: TGCGCCAGCAGCTTGGGACAGGGGGCGCGATATGGCTACACCTTC.

The chain combines TRBV6-5 with TRBJ1-2, with D possibly TRBD1 on 6 matching bases. CDR3 length: 15 residues. Germline V CDR1 and CDR2: MNHEY, SVGAGI. Trimming cost V 10 bases and J 2 bases, with 20 bases left between them. CDR3 coding DNA: TGTGCCACCAAAGGGGGTCTTCTACCCAACTATGGCTACACCTTC. Protein product: CATKGGLLPNYGYTF.

The CDR3 loop is CASSYLRGDSNQPQHF. The CDR3 region has the DNA TGTGCCAGCAGTTACCTCAGGGGGGATAGCAATCAGCCCCAGCATTTT. This chain connects TRBV6-6 to TRBJ1-5; TRBD1 aligns across 7 bases. Trimming took 2 bases from V and 0 from J; bases not matched to a gene: 4. Germline values: CDR1 MNHNY, CDR2 SVGAGI (reference sequence). This CDR3 comprises 16 residues.

The rearrangement links TRBV3-1 (or the pseudogene TRBV3-2) to TRBJ2-1; the match to TRBD2 covers 7 bases. Germline V gene data show CDR1 as LGHDT and CDR2 as YNNKEL (reference sequence). Trimming took 3 bases from V and 1 from J; bases not matched to a gene: 15. The CDR3 contains 19 residues. CDR3 sequence (DNA): TGTGCCAGCAGCCAGGCCGCCCGCGGGAGAGGAAATTCCTACAATGAGCAGTTCTTC. It translates to CASSQAARGRGNSYNEQFF.

The chain is built from TRBV5-1 and TRBJ1-1; TRBD1 matches at 8 bases. With V trimmed by 3 bases and J by 7 bases, 8 bases remained unmatched. This CDR3 is 14 amino acids long. Germline V gene lookup returns CDR1 SGHRS and CDR2 YFSETQ. The CDR3 region has the DNA TGCGCCAGCAGCTACGACAGGGGCTCCTTTGAAGCTTTCTTT. Its translation is CASSYDRGSFEAFF.

The V and J genes are TRBV19 and TRBJ1-5; D is ambiguous. The CDR3 consists of 15 residues. V lost 0 bases and J 1 base, leaving 7 bases between the germline ends. The germline CDR1 and CDR2 sequences are LNHDA and SQIVND (reference sequence). CDR3 bases: TGTGCCAGTAGTATAGACACCCGCAGCAATCAGCCCCAGCATTTT. This codes for CASSIDTRSNQPQHF.

The chain employs TRBV5-4 and TRBJ1-1; possibly TRBD1 for D (6 bases). V lost 10 bases and J 7 bases, leaving 17 bases between the germline ends. There are 12 residues in the CDR3. Per germline, CDR1 SGHNT and CDR2 YYREEE (reference sequence). The CDR3 DNA reads as TGTGCCGGTAGTAAGGAGGGGGGTGAAGCTTTCTTT. It translates to CAGSKEGGEAFF.

The V call is TRBV7-9, the J call TRBJ1-2; D might be TRBD1 (6 bases). Trimming took 4 bases from V and 6 from J, leaving 18 bases between them. This CDR3 has 15 residues. Germline V gene data show CDR1 as SEHNR and CDR2 as FQNEAQ (reference sequence). In DNA, the CDR3 is TGTGCCAGCAGCTCTACAGGGCCCCGTGGGAATGGCTACACCTTC. Translation gives CASSSTGPRGNGYTF.

The CDR3 here is CASSWGLAYEQYF. The CDR3 DNA reads TGTGCCAGTTCCTGGGGGCTAGCCTACGAGCAGTACTTC. The J gene is TRBJ2-7, the V gene TRBV19, with D maybe TRBD1 (6 bases). V lost 8 bases and J lost 2, with 13 bases in between. The CDR3 has 13 residues. The germline gives CDR1 LNHDA, CDR2 SQIVND (reference sequence).

This clone was picked up one time. The chain carries TRBV27 and TRBJ1-2; tentatively, D is TRBD1 (6 bases). The CDR3 is made up of 12 amino acids. Deletions cut 8 bases from V and 7 bases from J, with 14 bases between. Germline-derived CDR1 and CDR2 are MNHEY and SMNVEV (reference sequence). As DNA, the CDR3 is TGTGCCAGCGGTCGGGGGGCGGTTGGCTACACCTTC. This encodes CASGRGAVGYTF.

The chain combines TRBV19 with TRBJ1-1, with TRBD1 as a possible D gene (5 bases). The CDR3 length is 16 residues. Germline V CDR1 and CDR2: LNHDA, SQIVND (reference sequence). Trimming cost V 7 bases and J 6 bases, with 24 bases left between them. The CDR3: CASTPRFGASRPEAFF. CDR3 sequence (DNA): TGTGCCAGTACACCTCGTTTCGGGGCTAGTCGTCCTGAAGCTTTCTTT.

This clone was detected only a few times. The same CDR3 arises from other DNA sequences in this sample as well. The rearrangement joins TRBV30 to TRBJ2-7; D gene unclear. Germline values: CDR1 GTSNPN, CDR2 SVGIG (reference sequence). The CDR3 contains 11 residues. Trimming took off 3 bases at V and 4 bases at J, with 7 bases between the two ends. CDR3 sequence (DNA): TGTGCCTGGAGGACGGCTTACGAGCAGTACTTC. Amino acid sequence: CAWRTAYEQYF.

The chain carries TRBV18 and TRBJ2-7, with a tentative D call TRBD2 (6 bases). The CDR3 covers 13 residues. Germline V gene data show CDR1 as KGHSH and CDR2 as LQKENI. The V end lost 4 bases, the J end lost 4 bases, and 11 bases lay between the germline ends. The CDR3 sequence is CASSRPGTYEQYF. The CDR3 region has the DNA TGTGCCAGCTCACGGCCGGGGACTTACGAGCAGTACTTC.

V is TRBV10-3 and J is TRBJ2-7, with D uncertain. The V end was cut by 4 bases, the J end by 0 bases, with 13 bases between. The CDR3 consists of 15 residues. The germline gives CDR1 ENHRY, CDR2 SYGVKD. Written as DNA, the CDR3 is TGTGCCATCAGTGGAGAACTCATGGGCTCCTACGAGCAGTACTTC. Translation gives CAISGELMGSYEQYF.

The chain recombines TRBV7-9 with TRBJ1-1, with 10 bases aligning to TRBD1. V lost 2 bases to trimming and J lost 5 bases; unmatched junction nucleotides: 5. The CDR3 contains 15 residues. Germline CDR1 and CDR2: SEHNR and FQNEAQ (reference sequence). Here the CDR3 DNA reads TGTGCCAGCAGCTTACGACAGGGGGCGGGAACTGAAGCTTTCTTT. This translates into CASSLRQGAGTEAFF.

V usage is TRBV29-1 and J usage is TRBJ1-1; no clear D gene. Looked up from germline, CDR1 is SQVTM and CDR2 is ANQGSEA. CDR3 length: 13 residues. V lost 7 bases, J lost 2 bases, and 14 bases lay in between. The CDR3 sequence is CSGGNWGNTEAFF. CDR3 nucleotides: TGCAGCGGAGGGAATTGGGGAAACACTGAAGCTTTCTTT.

This chain links TRBV2 with TRBJ2-7; possibly TRBD1 for D (5 bases). CDR1 and CDR2 from the germline V gene are SNHLY and FYNNEI. The CDR3 is 11 residues long. The V gene lost 7 bases and the J gene lost 4 bases, with 8 bases spanning the gap. In nucleotides, the CDR3 is TGTGCCAGCAAGAAGGGGTACGAGCAGTACTTC. This gives the protein CASKKGYEQYF.

The chain joins TRBV18 to TRBJ1-1, with 11 bases that match TRBD1. V trimming: 6 bases; J trimming: 3 bases; junction bases outside the gene matches: 3. Germline V gene sequence: CDR1 KGHSH, CDR2 LQKENI. The CDR3 contains 14 residues. This CDR3 reads CASSGQGADTEAFF. The CDR3 DNA reads TGTGCCAGCTCCGGACAGGGGGCGGACACTGAAGCTTTCTTT.

The J gene is TRBJ2-1, the V gene TRBV29-1; TRBD1 aligns across 7 bases. Trimming at V came to 3 bases and at J to 9 bases, leaving 8 bases not matched to a gene. The CDR3 is made up of 13 amino acids. CDR1 and CDR2 from the germline V gene are SQVTM and ANQGSEA. The CDR3 DNA reads as TGCAGCGTTGAGCGACAGGGAATCGGTGAGCAGTTCTTC. This translates into CSVERQGIGEQFF.

This clone was picked up a small number of times. This sequence joins TRBV6-5 and TRBJ1-6, with 7 nucleotides matching TRBD1. The CDR3 is made up of 13 amino acids. Germline V gene sequence: CDR1 MNHEY, CDR2 SVGAGI. The J segment lost 10 bases and the V segment lost 2 bases, leaving 2 bases of the junction unmatched. This CDR3 is CASSYQGGSPLHF. The CDR3 nucleotides are TGTGCCAGCAGTTACCAGGGGGGATCACCCCTCCACTTT.

As for this clone: Germline is not matched at one junction end, which may reflect a read error. This chain links TRBV6-1 with TRBJ2-3; 10 nucleotides line up with TRBD2. CDR3 length equals 15 residues. Looked up from germline, CDR1 is MNHNS and CDR2 is SASEGT. CDR3: CASREASGGLDTQYF. DNA for the CDR3: TGTGCCAGCAGGGAAGCTAGCGGGGGCTTGGATACGCAGTATTTT.

This chain links TRBV24-1 with TRBJ2-1; D is unresolved. Per the germline V gene, CDR1 is KGHDR and CDR2 is SFDVKD. Trimming took off 6 bases at V and 12 bases at J, with 20 bases between the two ends. This CDR3 comprises 14 residues. In nucleotides, the CDR3 is TGTGCCACCAGTCGTCAGGACGGTTTGAAGGTGCAGTTCTTC. As protein: CATSRQDGLKVQFF.